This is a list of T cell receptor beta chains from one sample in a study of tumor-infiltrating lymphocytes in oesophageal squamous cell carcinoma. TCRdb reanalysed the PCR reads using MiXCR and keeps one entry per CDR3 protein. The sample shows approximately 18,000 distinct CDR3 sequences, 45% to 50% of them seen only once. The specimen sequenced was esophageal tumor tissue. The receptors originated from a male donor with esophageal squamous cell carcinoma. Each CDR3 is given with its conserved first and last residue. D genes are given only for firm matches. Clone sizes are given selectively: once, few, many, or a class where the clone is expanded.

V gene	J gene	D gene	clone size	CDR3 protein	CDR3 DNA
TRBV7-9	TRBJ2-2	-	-	CASSFPRTPTPGSCFF	-
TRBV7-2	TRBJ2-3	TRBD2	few	CASSPLAGVVGTQYF	TGTGCCAGCAGCCCCCTAGCGGGAGTGGTTGGTACGCAGTATTTT
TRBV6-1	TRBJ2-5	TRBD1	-	CASSGRDRGLWGETQYF	TGTGCCAGCAGTGGCCGGGACAGGGGGCTATGGGGAGAGACCCAGTACTTC
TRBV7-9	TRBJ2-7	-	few	CASSPRVSYEQYF	TGTGCCAGCAGCCCCCGGGTGTCCTACGAGCAGTACTTC
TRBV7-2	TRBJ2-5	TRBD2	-	CASSLMAGGRDQETQYF	TGTGCCAGCAGCTTAATGGCGGGAGGCCGTGACCAAGAGACCCAGTACTTC
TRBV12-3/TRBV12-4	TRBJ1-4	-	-	CASSWGRELATNEKLFF	TGTGCCAGCAGTTGGGGCAGGGAACTTGCAACTAATGAAAAACTGTTTTTT
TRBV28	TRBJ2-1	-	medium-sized	CATRKGTENNEQFF	TGTGCCACCCGAAAGGGGACGGAAAACAATGAGCAGTTCTTC
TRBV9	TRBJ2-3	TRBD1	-	CASSLRTGITDTQYF	TGTGCCAGCAGCCTCAGGACAGGAATCACAGATACGCAGTATTTT
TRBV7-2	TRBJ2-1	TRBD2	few	CASSLGTSGSDEQFF	TGTGCCAGCAGCTTAGGGACTAGCGGGAGCGATGAGCAGTTCTTC
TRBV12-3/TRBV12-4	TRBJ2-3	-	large	CASSYQRSTDTQYF	TGTGCCAGCAGTTACCAGCGGAGCACAGATACGCAGTATTTT
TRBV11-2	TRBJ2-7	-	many	CASSFDRFSYEQYF	TGTGCCAGCAGCTTCGACAGGTTTTCCTACGAGCAGTACTTC
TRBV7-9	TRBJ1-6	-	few	CASSRKAGTENSPLHF	TGTGCCAGCAGCCGTAAAGCCGGGACCGAAAATTCACCCCTCCACTTT
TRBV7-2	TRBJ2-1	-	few	CASSLAHRTRGPYNEQFF	TGTGCCAGCAGCTTAGCCCATAGGACACGGGGGCCTTACAATGAGCAGTTCTTC
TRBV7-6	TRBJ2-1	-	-	CASSSSKLEQFF	TGTGCCAGCAGCTCATCGAAACTGGAGCAGTTCTTC
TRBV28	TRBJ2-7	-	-	CASIGREAAADEQYF	TGTGCCAGCATTGGCAGGGAGGCTGCTGCAGACGAGCAGTACTTC